This T cell receptor beta chain is from a study of cytomegalovirus exposure and HLA in healthy donors. The V gene end was trimmed by 0 bases and the J gene end by 3 bases; junction bases not matched to a gene: 3. The CDR3 runs 14 residues. The germline gives CDR1 SGHNT, CDR2 YYREEE (reference sequence). PCR used 60 Vbeta primers and 13 Jbeta primers. Method: immunoSEQ multiplex PCR; TCRdb's copy keeps in-frame clones and lacks some. The table shows around 150,000 clones, with around four fifths occurring only once. With regard to this clone: Its antigen is as yet unknown.

Study findings and constraints: Prior analysis indicated that the majority of TCR beta V segments exhibited productivity approximately 87% or approximately 30% of the time.

The sample was PBMCs. This TCR derives from a man in his forties or fifties in good health and CMV-seronegative. This chain joins TRBV5-4 and TRBJ2-7; 7 bases map to TRBD2. CDR3 DNA: TGTGCCAGCAGCTTGGGCCGGACTAGCTACGAGCAGTACTTC. Amino acid sequence: CASSLGRTSYEQYF.